Presented here are 20 T cell receptor beta chains from one specimen sequenced in a study of blood T cells in healthy people across ages. The authors ran a second PCR of roughly 6 to 12 cycles using a sample-barcoded 5' primer and a J-beta primer mix. TCRdb re-called the 5' RACE reads with MiXCR, one entry per CDR3 protein. This table has about 1.4 million distinct CDR3 sequences, roughly 64% appearing once. Sequenced: blood. The receptors here all came from a man aged 18 to 30 in good health.

V is TRBV6-5 and J is TRBJ2-7, with D perhaps given as TRBD1 or TRBD2 (5 bases each). From germline, CDR1 is MNHEY and CDR2 SVGAGI. The germline V and J ends were trimmed by 6 bases and 3 bases, with 15 bases remaining between them. The CDR3 extends over 14 amino acids. CDR3 sequence reads: CASSRSGRFYEQYF. CDR3 bases: TGTGCCAGCAGCCGCTCGGGACGATTCTACGAGCAGTACTTC.

The chain couples TRBV5-4 to TRBJ2-1; 7 bases are shared with TRBD1. Germline V gene lookup returns CDR1 SGHNT and CDR2 YYREEE (reference sequence). This CDR3 comprises 15 residues. V was pared by 4 bases and J by 5 bases, with 9 bases of the junction left unmatched. CDR3 region: CASSPVRDSHNEQFF. In DNA, the CDR3 is TGTGCCAGCAGCCCGGTCCGGGACAGCCACAATGAGCAGTTCTTC. The entire variable domain, with the rest obtained from reference TRBV5-4 and TRBJ2-1, is as follows: ETGVTQSPTHLIKTRGQQVTLRCSSQSGHNTVSWYQQALGQGPQFIFQYYREEENGRGNFPPRFSGLQFPNYSSELNVNALELDDSALYLCASSPVRDSHNEQFFGPGTRLTVL.

The J gene is TRBJ2-3, the V gene TRBV5-1; D unresolved. This CDR3 contains 13 residues. Trimming cost V 2 bases and J 4 bases, with 8 bases left between them. Germline-derived CDR1 and CDR2 are SGHRS and YFSETQ. The CDR3 DNA sequence: TGCGCCAGCAGCTTAAGGTTTCCAGATACGCAGTATTTT. Translation: CASSLRFPDTQYF. Complete variable domain (other parts from reference TRBV5-1 and TRBJ2-3): KAGVTQTPRYLIKTRGQQVTLSCSPISGHRSVSWYQQTPGQGLQFLFEYFSETQRNKGNFPGRFSGRQFSNSRSEMNVSTLELGDSALYLCASSLRFPDTQYFGPGTRLTVL.

This clonotype was detected only a few times. The V and J genes are TRBV29-1 and TRBJ2-4, with 8 bases matching TRBD1. The closer fit of TRBJ2-7 to the DNA end suggests the J call may be wrong. The germline CDR1 and CDR2 sequences are SQVTM and ANQGSEA. The CDR3 loop spans 15 amino acids. The CDR3 coding sequence is TGCAGCTTGATAAGTTTCGAGACAGGGGAATACGAGCAGTACTTC. Translating it yields CSLISFETGEYEQYF.

V and J are TRBV20-1 and TRBJ2-7; D might be TRBD1 (5 bases). Trimming took off 6 bases at V and 1 base at J, with 19 bases between the two ends. The CDR3 has 15 residues. Germline assignment: CDR1 DFQATT and CDR2 SNEGSKA (reference sequence). The CDR3 loop is CSAPPARGLSYEQYF. CDR3 nucleotide sequence: TGCAGTGCCCCCCCCGCAAGGGGCCTATCCTACGAGCAGTACTTC.

The genes are TRBV25-1 and TRBJ2-3; the D is unclear. V lost 5 bases and J lost 6, with 12 bases in between. CDR3 length: 13 amino acids. Per the germline V gene, CDR1 is MGHDK and CDR2 is SYGVNS. The CDR3 DNA sequence: TGTGCCAGCAGTACACTCGATGGGGATACGCAGTATTTT. Translation: CASSTLDGDTQYF.

CDR3 in DNA: TGCAGTGCTAGTGCTAGCGCAGAGACCCAGTACTTC. Translation gives CSASASAETQYF. The rearrangement joins TRBV20-1 to TRBJ2-5, with a tentative D call TRBD2 (6 bases). Germline CDR1 reads DFQATT; CDR2 reads SNEGSKA (reference sequence). This CDR3 has 12 residues. V shed 3 bases and J shed 4 bases, with 9 bases lying between them.

The CDR3 DNA sequence: TGCAGTGCTGGGACTAGCGGGGGGTTCTACAATGAGCAGTTCTTC. This sequence encodes CSAGTSGGFYNEQFF. The rearrangement uses TRBV20-1 and TRBJ2-1; 15 bases match TRBD2. Germline loops: CDR1 DFQATT, CDR2 SNEGSKA (reference sequence). This CDR3 has 15 residues. Losses at the gene ends were 5 bases for V and 3 bases for J; bases not matched to a gene: 2.

The chain is built from TRBV6-4 and TRBJ1-1; no definite D call. Deletions cut 3 bases from V and 0 bases from J, with 8 bases between. From germline, CDR1 is MRHNA and CDR2 SNTAGT. The CDR3 runs 14 residues. The chain's CDR3 is CASSEESMNTEAFF. The CDR3 bases are TGTGCCAGCAGTGAAGAGTCCATGAACACTGAAGCTTTCTTT.

The chain has TRBV7-2 and TRBJ1-5; possibly TRBD1 for D (6 bases). CDR1 is SGHTA, CDR2 FQGNSA, per germline. CDR3 length equals 15 residues. Between the trimmed V and J ends, which lost 4 bases and 6 bases, there was a span of 16 bases. The CDR3 nucleotides read TGTGCCAGCAGCTCGGCGGGGGGCGGGGGTCAGCCCCAGCATTTT. This gives the protein CASSSAGGGGQPQHF.

The genes are TRBV5-1 and TRBJ2-7; TRBD2 aligns across 10 bases. CDR1 and CDR2 from the germline V gene are SGHRS and YFSETQ. The CDR3 is 14 amino acids. The J segment lost 6 bases and the V segment lost 2 bases, leaving 5 bases of the junction unmatched. For the CDR3, the DNA is TGCGCCAGCAGCTTTAGCGGGAGGAATGTCGAGCAGTACTTC. Protein sequence: CASSFSGRNVEQYF.

The rearrangement uses TRBV20-1 and TRBJ2-3; TRBD1 matches 9 bases. Trimming at V came to 5 bases and at J to 4 bases, leaving 7 bases not matched to a gene. Germline assignment: CDR1 DFQATT and CDR2 SNEGSKA (reference sequence). The CDR3 sequence is 14 residues long. The CDR3 DNA reads as TGCAGTGCTGATTACAGGGGGCTCGCAGATACGCAGTATTTT. Translating it yields CSADYRGLADTQYF.

The chain has TRBV7-2 and TRBJ1-5; TRBD1 is a possible D gene (5 bases). The V end lost 7 bases, the J end lost 2 bases, and 42 bases lay between the germline ends. The CDR3 is made up of 24 amino acids. Germline lookup yields CDR1 SGHTA and CDR2 FQGNSA. The CDR3 region is CASTLGHTPGSDDQGWGGNQPQHF. The CDR3 DNA is TGTGCCAGCACCCTAGGGCACACTCCGGGGTCTGATGATCAGGGTTGGGGTGGCAATCAGCCCCAGCATTTT.

This rearrangement joins TRBV20-1 to TRBJ2-1; D unclear. V was pared by 0 bases and J by 1 base, with 22 bases between. CDR3 length: 19 amino acids. Germline V gene lookup returns CDR1 DFQATT and CDR2 SNEGSKA (reference sequence). CDR3 protein: CSARDLNRAATPSYNEQFF. CDR3 bases: TGCAGTGCTAGAGATTTAAATCGGGCAGCCACTCCATCCTACAATGAGCAGTTCTTC.

This clonotype was observed a few times. The chain recombines TRBV5-6 with TRBJ2-1; TRBD2 aligns across 7 bases. Germline CDR1 SGHDT, CDR2 YYEEEE. The CDR3 consists of 14 residues. Trimming at V came to 4 bases and at J to 7 bases, leaving 8 bases not matched to a gene. Written as DNA, the CDR3 is TGTGCCAGCAGCCCCGGACTAGTTCGAAATGAGCAGTTCTTC. Translated, it gives CASSPGLVRNEQFF.

The count of this clonotype is one. The chain joins TRBV28 to TRBJ2-4; TRBD1 matches at 9 bases. The tail of the sequence fits TRBJ2-7 better, so the J call may be wrong. There are 15 residues in the CDR3. The germline CDR1 and CDR2 sequences are MDHEN and SYDVKM. The CDR3, as DNA: TGTGCCACCACCAGGTGGGACAGGGCCTCCTACGAGCAGTACTTC. This codes for CATTRWDRASYEQYF.

The J gene is TRBJ2-1, the V gene TRBV7-9; D remains ambiguous. CDR3 size: 14 residues. Germline CDR1 reads SEHNR; CDR2 reads FQNEAQ (reference sequence). V gave up 4 bases and J gave up 7 bases, with 14 bases separating them. Written as DNA, the CDR3 is TGTGCCAGCAGCTCCTGGGATACTGTGAATGAGCAGTTCTTC. The encoded protein is CASSSWDTVNEQFF.

This clonotype was seen a few times. The junction shows a germline mismatch at one end, possibly a read error. V is TRBV29-1 and J is TRBJ1-4, with D perhaps matching TRBD1 (5 bases). The length of the CDR3 is 15 residues. Germline loops: CDR1 SQVTM, CDR2 ANQGSEA. The CDR3 DNA sequence: TGCAGCGTGGGCAAGACAGAGCACACTAGTGAAAAACTGTTTTTT. Translating gives CSVGKTEHTSEKLFF.

J is TRBJ2-1 and V is TRBV29-1; TRBD1 aligns across 7 bases. V was pared by 3 bases and J by 4 bases, with 9 bases of the junction left unmatched. This CDR3 region has 15 residues. The germline V gene has CDR1 SQVTM and CDR2 ANQGSEA. The CDR3 reads CSVEIPPGGYNEQFF. CDR3 bases: TGCAGCGTTGAGATCCCACCAGGGGGATACAATGAGCAGTTCTTC.

V and J are TRBV19 and TRBJ2-1; 12 bases map to TRBD2. This CDR3 contains 15 residues. V lost 5 bases to trimming and J lost 4 bases; unmatched junction nucleotides: 3. Per germline, CDR1 LNHDA and CDR2 SQIVND (reference sequence). CDR3 bases: TGTGCCAGTAGTGTGACTAGCGGGAGATACAATGAGCAGTTCTTC. Its translation is CASSVTSGRYNEQFF. Looking up the rest from reference TRBV19 and TRBJ2-1 gives the full variable domain: DGGITQSPKYLFRKEGQNVTLSCEQNLNHDAMYWYRQDPGQGLRLIYYSQIVNDFQKGDIAEGYSVSREKKESFPLTVTSAQKNPTAFYLCASSVTSGRYNEQFFGPGTRLTVL.